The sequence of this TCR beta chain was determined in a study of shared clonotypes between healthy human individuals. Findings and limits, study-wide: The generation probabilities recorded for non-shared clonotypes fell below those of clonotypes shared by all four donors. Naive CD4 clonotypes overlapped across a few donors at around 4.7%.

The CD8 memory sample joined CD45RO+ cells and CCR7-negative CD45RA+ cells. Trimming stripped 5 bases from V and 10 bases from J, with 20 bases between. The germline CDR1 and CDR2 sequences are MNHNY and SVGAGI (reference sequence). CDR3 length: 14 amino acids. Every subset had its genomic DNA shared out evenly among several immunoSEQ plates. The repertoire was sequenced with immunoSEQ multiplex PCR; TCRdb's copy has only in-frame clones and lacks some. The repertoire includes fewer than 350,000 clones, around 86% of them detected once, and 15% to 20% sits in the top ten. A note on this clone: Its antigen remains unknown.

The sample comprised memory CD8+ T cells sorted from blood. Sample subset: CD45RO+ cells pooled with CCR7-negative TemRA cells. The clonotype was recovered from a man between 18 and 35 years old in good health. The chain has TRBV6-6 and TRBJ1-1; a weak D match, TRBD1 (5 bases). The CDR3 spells CASSTWGPERGAFF. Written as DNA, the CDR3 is TGTGCCAGCAGTACTTGGGGTCCAGAGAGGGGAGCTTTCTTT.